The TCR beta chain under discussion was sequenced for a study of blood T cells in healthy people across ages. The extraction recovered at least 6 micrograms of total RNA per sample. This clonotype was observed at least ten times. The target antigen is unknown. V lost 4 bases to trimming and J lost 0 bases; unmatched junction nucleotides: 4. Looked up from germline, CDR1 is SGHRS and CDR2 is YFSETQ. CDR3 length: 16 residues. Using a J-beta primer mix together with a sample-barcoded 5' primer, a second PCR was run for about 6 to 12 cycles. TCRdb re-derived calls from the 5' RACE reads in MiXCR, one entry per CDR3 protein. The sample has hundreds of thousands of distinct CDR3 sequences; approximately 52% are singletons. Study-level results: The study could not conclusively compare naive and antigen-experienced cells, given its unsorted PBMCs. While age rose, TCR beta diversity per million T cells dropped in a roughly linear way.

The clonotype comes from a woman older than 75 in good health. Sequencing was carried out using blood. The chain joins TRBV5-1 to TRBJ2-6; 7 positions agree with TRBD1. CDR3 coding DNA: TGCGCCAGCAGCGACAGGGAACGCTCTGGGGCCAACGTCCTGACTTTC. Translating gives CASSDRERSGANVLTF.